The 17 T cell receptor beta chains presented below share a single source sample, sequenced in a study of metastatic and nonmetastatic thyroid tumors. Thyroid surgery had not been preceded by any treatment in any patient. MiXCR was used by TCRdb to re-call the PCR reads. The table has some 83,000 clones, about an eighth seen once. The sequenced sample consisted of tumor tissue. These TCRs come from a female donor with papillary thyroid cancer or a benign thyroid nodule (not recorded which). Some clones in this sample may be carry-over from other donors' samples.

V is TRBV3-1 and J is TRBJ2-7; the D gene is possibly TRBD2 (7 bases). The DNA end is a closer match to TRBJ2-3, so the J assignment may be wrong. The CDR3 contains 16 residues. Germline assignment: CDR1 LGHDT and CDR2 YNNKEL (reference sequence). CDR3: CASSPLGGGSVHTQYF. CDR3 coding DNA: TGTGCCAGCAGCCCCCTCGGGGGCGGGAGCGTACATACGCAGTATTTT.

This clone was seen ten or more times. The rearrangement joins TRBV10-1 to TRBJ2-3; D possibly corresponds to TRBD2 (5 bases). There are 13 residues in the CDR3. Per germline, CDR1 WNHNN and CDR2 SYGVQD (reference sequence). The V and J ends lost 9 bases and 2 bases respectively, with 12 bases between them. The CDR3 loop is CARGSDYTDTQYF. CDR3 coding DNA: TGCGCCAGAGGTAGCGACTACACAGATACGCAGTATTTT.

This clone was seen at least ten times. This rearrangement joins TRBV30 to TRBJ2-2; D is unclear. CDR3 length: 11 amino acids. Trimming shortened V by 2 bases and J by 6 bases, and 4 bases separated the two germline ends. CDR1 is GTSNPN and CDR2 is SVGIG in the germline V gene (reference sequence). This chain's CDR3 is CAWSRAGELFF. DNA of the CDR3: TGTGCCTGGAGTAGGGCCGGGGAGCTGTTTTTT.

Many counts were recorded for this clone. The CDR3 protein is CSAANSGANVLTF. CDR3 nucleotides: TGCAGTGCGGCCAACTCTGGGGCCAACGTCCTGACTTTC. The rearrangement links TRBV20-1 to TRBJ2-6, with D unclear. This CDR3 is built from 13 residues. Trimming removed 6 bases from V and 0 bases from J, with 6 bases in between. Germline loops: CDR1 DFQATT, CDR2 SNEGSKA (reference sequence).

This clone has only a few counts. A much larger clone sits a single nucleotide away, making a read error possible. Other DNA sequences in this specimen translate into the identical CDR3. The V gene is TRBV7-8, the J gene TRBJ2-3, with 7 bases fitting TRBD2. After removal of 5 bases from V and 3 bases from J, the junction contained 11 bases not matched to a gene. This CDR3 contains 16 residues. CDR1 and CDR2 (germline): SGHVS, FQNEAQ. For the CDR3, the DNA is TGTGCCAGCAGCCCCCTGAGCGGGATGGCAACAGATACGCAGTATTTT. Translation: CASSPLSGMATDTQYF.

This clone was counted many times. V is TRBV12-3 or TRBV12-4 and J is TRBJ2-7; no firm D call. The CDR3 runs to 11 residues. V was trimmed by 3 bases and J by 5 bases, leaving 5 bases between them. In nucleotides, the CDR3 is TGTGCCAGCAGTTTGTCCCACGAGCAGTACTTC. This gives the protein CASSLSHEQYF.

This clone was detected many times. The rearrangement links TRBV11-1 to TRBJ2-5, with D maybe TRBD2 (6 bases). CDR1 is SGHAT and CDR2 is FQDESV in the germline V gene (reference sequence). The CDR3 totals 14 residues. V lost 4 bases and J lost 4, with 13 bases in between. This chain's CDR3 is CASSSARRGETQYF. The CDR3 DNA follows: TGTGCCAGCAGCTCCGCCCGGAGGGGAGAGACCCAGTACTTC.

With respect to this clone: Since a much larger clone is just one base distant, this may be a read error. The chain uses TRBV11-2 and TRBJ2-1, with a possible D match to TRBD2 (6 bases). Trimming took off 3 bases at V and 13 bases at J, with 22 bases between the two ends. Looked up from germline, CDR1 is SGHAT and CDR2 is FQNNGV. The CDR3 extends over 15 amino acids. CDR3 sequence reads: CASSLGGTSLGDQFF. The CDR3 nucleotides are TGTGCCAGCAGCTTGGGCGGGACTTCCCTAGGTGATCAGTTCTTC.

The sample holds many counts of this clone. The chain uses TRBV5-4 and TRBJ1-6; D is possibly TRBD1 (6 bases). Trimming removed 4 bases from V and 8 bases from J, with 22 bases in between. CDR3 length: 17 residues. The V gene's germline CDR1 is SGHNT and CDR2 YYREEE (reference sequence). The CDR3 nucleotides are TGTGCCAGCAGCATTGGGGGGCCGAGGAGGTCAGATTCACCCCTCCACTTT. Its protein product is CASSIGGPRRSDSPLHF.

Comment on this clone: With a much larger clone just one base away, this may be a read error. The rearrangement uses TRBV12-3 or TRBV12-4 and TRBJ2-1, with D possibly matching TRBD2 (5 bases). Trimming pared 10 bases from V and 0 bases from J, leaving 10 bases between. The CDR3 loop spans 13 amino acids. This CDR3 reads CATTGSSYNEQFF. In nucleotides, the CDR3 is TGTGCCACCACGGGGAGCTCCTACAATGAGCAGTTCTTC.

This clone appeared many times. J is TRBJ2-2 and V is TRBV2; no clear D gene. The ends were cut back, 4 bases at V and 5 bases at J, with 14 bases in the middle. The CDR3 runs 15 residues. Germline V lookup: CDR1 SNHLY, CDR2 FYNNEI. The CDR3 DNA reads TGTGCCAGCAGTGGGCCTGGCCCGAGTACCGGGGAGCTGTTTTTT. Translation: CASSGPGPSTGELFF.

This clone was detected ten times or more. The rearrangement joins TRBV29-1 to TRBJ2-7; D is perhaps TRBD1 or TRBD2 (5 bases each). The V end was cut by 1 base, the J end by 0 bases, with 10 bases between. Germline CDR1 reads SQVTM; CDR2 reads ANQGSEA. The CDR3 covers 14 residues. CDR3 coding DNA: TGCAGCGTTGAAGCGAGAGGGGCCTCCTACGAGCAGTACTTC. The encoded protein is CSVEARGASYEQYF.

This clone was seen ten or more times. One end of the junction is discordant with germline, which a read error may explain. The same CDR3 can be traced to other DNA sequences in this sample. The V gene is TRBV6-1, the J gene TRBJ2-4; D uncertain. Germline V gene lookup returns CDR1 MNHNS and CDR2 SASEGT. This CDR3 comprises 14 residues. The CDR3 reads CASSEGVWGNIQYF. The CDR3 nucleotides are TGTGCCAGCAGTGAAGGTGTTTGGGGAAACATTCAGTACTTT.

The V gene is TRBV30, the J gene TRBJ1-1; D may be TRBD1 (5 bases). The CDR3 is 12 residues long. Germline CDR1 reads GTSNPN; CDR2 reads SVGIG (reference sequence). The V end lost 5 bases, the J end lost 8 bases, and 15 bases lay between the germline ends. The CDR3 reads CAWGTVLGEAFF. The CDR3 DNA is TGTGCCTGGGGGACCGTACTGGGCGAAGCTTTCTTT. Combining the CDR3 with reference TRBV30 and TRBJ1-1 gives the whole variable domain SQTIHQWPATLVQPVGSPLSLECTVEGTSNPNLYWYRQAAGRGLQLLFYSVGIGQISSEVPQNLSASRPQDRQFILSSKKLLLSDSGFYLCAWGTVLGEAFFGQGTRLTVV.

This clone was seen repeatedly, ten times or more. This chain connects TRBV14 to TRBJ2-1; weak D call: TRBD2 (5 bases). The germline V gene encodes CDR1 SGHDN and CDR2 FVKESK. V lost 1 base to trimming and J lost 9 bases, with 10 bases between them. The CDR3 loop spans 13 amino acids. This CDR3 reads CASSQGKGLEQFF. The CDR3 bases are TGTGCCAGCAGCCAAGGAAAAGGACTTGAGCAGTTCTTC.

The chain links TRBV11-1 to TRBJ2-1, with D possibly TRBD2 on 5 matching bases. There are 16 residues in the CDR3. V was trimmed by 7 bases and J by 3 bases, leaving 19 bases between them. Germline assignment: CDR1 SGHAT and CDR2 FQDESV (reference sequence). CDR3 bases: TGTGCCAGCATCGATATTCTAAGGACTCACTACAATGAGCAGTTCTTC. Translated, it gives CASIDILRTHYNEQFF.

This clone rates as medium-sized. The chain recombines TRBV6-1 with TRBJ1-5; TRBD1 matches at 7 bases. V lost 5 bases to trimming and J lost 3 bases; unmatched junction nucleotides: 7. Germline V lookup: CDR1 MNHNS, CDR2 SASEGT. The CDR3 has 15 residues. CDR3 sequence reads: CASSPRQGNNQPQHF. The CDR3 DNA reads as TGTGCCAGCAGTCCCCGACAGGGAAACAATCAGCCCCAGCATTTT.